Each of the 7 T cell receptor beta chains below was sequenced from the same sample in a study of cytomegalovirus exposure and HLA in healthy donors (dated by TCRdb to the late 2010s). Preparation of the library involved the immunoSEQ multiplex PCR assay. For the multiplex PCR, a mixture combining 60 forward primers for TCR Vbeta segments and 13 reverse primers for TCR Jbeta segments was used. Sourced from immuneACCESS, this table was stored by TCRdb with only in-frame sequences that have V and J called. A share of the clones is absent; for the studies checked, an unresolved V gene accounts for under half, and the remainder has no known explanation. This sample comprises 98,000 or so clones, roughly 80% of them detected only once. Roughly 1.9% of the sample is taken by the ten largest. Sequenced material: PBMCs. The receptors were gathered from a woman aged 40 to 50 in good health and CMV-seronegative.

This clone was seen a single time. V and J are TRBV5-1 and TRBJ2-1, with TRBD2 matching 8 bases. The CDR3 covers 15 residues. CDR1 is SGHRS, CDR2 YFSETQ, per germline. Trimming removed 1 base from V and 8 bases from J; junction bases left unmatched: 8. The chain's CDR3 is CASSLPLAGSDEQFF. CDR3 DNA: TGCGCCAGCAGCTTGCCCCTAGCGGGTAGTGATGAGCAGTTCTTC. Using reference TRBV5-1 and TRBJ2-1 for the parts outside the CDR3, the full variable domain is KAGVTQTPRYLIKTRGQQVTLSCSPISGHRSVSWYQQTPGQGLQFLFEYFSETQRNKGNFPGRFSGRQFSNSRSEMNVSTLELGDSALYLCASSLPLAGSDEQFFGPGTRLTVL.

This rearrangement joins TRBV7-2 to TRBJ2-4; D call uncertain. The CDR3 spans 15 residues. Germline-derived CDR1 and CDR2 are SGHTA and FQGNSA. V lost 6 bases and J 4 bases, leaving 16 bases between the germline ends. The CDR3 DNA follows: TGTGCCAGCAGTCCCAGATCGGGTTTGAAAAACATTCAGTACTTC. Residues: CASSPRSGLKNIQYF.

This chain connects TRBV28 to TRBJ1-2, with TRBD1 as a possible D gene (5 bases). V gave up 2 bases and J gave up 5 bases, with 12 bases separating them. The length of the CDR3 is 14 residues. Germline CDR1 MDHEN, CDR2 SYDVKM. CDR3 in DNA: TGTGCCAGCAGTTTAGGGGCACAGTTATATGGCTACACCTTC. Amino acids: CASSLGAQLYGYTF.

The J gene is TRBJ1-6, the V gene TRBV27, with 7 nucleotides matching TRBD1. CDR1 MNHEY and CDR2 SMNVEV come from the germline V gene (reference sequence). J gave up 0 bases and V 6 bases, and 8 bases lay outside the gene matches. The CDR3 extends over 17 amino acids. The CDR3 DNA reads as TGTGCCAGCAGCCCAGGGGGTTGGGGCTCCTATAATTCACCCCTCCACTTT. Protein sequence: CASSPGGWGSYNSPLHF.

CDR3 amino acids: CASSLVGRTLFHEQYF. The CDR3 region has the DNA TGTGCCAGCAGCTTAGTGGGAAGGACTCTTTTCCACGAGCAGTACTTC. This sequence joins TRBV7-2 and TRBJ2-7, with D tentatively TRBD2 (5 bases). The CDR3 runs to 16 residues. Germline lookup yields CDR1 SGHTA and CDR2 FQGNSA. V was cut by 1 base and J by 5 bases, with 18 bases left in between.

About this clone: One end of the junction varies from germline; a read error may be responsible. CDR3 region: CASSKDSPSHEQYF. CDR3 in DNA: TGTGCCAGCAGTAAGGACAGTCCCTCCCACGAGCAGTACTTC. The chain combines TRBV27 with TRBJ2-7, with a possible D match to TRBD1 (6 bases). CDR1 is MNHEY and CDR2 is SMNVEV in the germline V gene (reference sequence). This CDR3 is 14 amino acids long.

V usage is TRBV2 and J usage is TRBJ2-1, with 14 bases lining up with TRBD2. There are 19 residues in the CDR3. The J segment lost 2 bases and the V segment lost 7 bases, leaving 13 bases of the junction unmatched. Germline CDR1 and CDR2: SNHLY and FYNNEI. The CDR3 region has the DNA TGTGCCAGCATAGTAGTTGGACTAGCGGGAGGAGGAACCTACAATGAGCAGTTCTTC. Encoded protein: CASIVVGLAGGGTYNEQFF.